This TCR beta chain was sequenced during a study of CD8 T cells in ankylosing spondylitis. V shed 2 bases and J 5 bases; nucleotides not matched to a gene: 3. The CDR3 consists of 14 residues. Germline loops: CDR1 DFQATT, CDR2 SNEGSKA (reference sequence). Each TCR beta library was made by quantitative 5'-RACE that incorporated molecular barcodes. TCRdb recomputed calls from the 5' RACE reads with MiXCR, one row per CDR3 protein. The sample has hundreds of thousands of distinct CDR3 sequences, 17% seen once; the top ten hold under 1.2%. Study findings and constraints: Among TCR beta sequences, a motif of several highly homologous variants appeared characteristic of ankylosing spondylitis blood.

About this clonotype: Its antigen is not known.

This clonotype was obtained from a male donor with ankylosing spondylitis. The J gene is TRBJ2-5, the V gene TRBV20-1; TRBD2 matches at 12 bases. Material for sequencing was blood, either unsorted or a sorted T cell fraction (not recorded which). CDR3 protein: CSARRTSGVETQYF. CDR3 coding DNA: TGCAGTGCTAGAAGGACTAGCGGGGTGGAGACCCAGTACTTC.